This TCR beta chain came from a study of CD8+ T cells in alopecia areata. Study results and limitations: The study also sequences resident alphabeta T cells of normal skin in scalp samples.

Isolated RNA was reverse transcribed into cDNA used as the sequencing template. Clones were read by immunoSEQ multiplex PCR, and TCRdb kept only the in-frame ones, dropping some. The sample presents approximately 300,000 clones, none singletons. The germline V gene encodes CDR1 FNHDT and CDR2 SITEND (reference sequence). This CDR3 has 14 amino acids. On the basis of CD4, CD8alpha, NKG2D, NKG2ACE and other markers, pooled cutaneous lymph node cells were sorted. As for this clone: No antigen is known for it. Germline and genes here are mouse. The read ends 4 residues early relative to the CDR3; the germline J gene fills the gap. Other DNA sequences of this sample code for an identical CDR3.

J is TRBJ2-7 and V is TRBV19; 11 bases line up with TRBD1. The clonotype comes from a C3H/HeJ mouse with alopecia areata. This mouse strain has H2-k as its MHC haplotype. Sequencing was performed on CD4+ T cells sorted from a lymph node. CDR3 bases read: TGTGCCAGCAGTAAAGGACAGGGGGCTTAT. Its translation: CASSKGQGAY. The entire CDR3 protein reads CASSKGQGAYEQYF.